This TCR beta chain came from a study of blood T cell repertoires in COVID-19. Study-level background: T cells, B-cell-depleted T cells, or PBMCs provided the cDNA or gDNA that served as material.

Authors' methods: Reference gene primer amplification gave nucleated cell count estimates. The table came from immunoSEQ multiplex PCR; TCRdb's copy has only in-frame clones and leaves some out. V, J and clone size are those of that table, while D and trimming were read from the DNA. This sample has approximately 200,000 clones; 86% occur once, and the top ten carry 2% to 2.5%. CDR1 and CDR2 (germline): LGHNA, YSLEER. V lost 2 bases and J 1 base, leaving 5 bases between the germline ends. The CDR3 extends over 13 amino acids. The sample consisted of peripheral blood. The TCR sequence derives from a woman aged 50 to 65 with acute or convalescent COVID-19. This chain links TRBV4-3 with TRBJ1-2, with D uncertain. The DNA of the CDR3 is TGCGCCAGCAGCCAAAACATTAACTATGGCTACACCTTC. Amino acids: CASSQNINYGYTF.